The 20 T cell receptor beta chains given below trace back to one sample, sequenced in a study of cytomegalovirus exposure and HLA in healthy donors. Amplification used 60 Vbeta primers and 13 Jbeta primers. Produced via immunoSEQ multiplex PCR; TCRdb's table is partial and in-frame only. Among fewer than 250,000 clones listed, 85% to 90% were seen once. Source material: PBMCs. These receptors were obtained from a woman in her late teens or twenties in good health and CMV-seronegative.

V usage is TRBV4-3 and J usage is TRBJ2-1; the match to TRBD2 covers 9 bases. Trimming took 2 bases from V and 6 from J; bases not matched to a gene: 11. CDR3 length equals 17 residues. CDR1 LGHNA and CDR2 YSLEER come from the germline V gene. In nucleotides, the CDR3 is TGCGCCAGCAGCCAATTGCCATCAGGGACTAGCATCAATGAGCAGTTCTTC. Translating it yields CASSQLPSGTSINEQFF.

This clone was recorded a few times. The CDR3 DNA is TGCGCCAGCAGTGGTAGACAGGGCCGCACTGAAGCTTTCTTT. It yields the protein CASSGRQGRTEAFF. The V call is TRBV10-2, the J call TRBJ1-1; 7 bases fit TRBD1. V lost 4 bases to trimming and J lost 4 bases; unmatched junction nucleotides: 6. There are 14 residues in the CDR3. CDR1 and CDR2 from the germline V gene are WSHSY and SAAADI.

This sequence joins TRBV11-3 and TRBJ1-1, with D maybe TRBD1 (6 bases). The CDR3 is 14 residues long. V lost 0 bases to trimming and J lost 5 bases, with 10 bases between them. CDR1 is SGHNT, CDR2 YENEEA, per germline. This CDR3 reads CASSLEGGVTEAFF. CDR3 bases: TGTGCCAGCAGCTTAGAAGGGGGAGTAACTGAAGCTTTCTTT.

CDR3 bases: TGTGCCAGCAGTTACTCGACCGGACAGACCAAAAACATTCAGTACTTC. It specifies CASSYSTGQTKNIQYF. The chain joins TRBV6-6 to TRBJ2-4, with D tentatively TRBD1 (6 bases). CDR3 length equals 16 residues. Germline CDR1 is MNHNY and CDR2 is SVGAGI (reference sequence). Trimming stripped 0 bases from V and 2 bases from J, with 11 bases between.

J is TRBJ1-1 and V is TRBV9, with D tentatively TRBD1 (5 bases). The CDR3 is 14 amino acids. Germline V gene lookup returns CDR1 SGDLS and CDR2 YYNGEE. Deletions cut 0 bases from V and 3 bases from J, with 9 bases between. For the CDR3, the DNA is TGTGCCAGCAGCGTAGGCCAGGGCCACACTGAAGCTTTCTTT. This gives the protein CASSVGQGHTEAFF.

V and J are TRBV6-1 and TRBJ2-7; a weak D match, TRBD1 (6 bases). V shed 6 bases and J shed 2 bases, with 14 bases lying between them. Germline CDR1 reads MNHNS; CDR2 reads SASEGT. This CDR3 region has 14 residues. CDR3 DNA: TGTGCCAGCAGCGTTCGGGACAAAACCTACGAGCAGTACTTC. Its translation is CASSVRDKTYEQYF.

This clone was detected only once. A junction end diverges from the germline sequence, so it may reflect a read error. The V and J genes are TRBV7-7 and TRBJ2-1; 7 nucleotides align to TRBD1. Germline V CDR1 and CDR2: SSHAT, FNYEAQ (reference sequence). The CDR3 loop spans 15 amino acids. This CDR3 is CASSFSQGAYNEQFF. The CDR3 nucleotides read TGTGCTAGCAGCTTTTCGCAGGGGGCCTACAATGAGCAGTTCTTC.

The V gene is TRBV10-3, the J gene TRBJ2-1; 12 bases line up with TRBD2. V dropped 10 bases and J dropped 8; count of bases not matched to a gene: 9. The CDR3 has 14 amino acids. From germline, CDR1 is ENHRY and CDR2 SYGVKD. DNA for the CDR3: TGTGCCAGCGGGACTAGCGGGTCGGCGGATGAGCAGTTCTTC. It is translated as CASGTSGSADEQFF.

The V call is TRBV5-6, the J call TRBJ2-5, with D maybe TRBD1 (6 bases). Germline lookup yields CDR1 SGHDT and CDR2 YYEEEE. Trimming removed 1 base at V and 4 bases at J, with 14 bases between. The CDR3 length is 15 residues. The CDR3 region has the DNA TGTGCCAGCAGCTTGTTAGACAGGACAAGAGAGACCCAGTACTTC. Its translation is CASSLLDRTRETQYF. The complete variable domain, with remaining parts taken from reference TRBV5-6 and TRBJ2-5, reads DAGVTQSPTHLIKTRGQQVTLRCSPKSGHDTVSWYQQALGQGPQFIFQYYEEEERQRGNFPDRFSGHQFPNYSSELNVNALLLGDSALYLCASSLLDRTRETQYFGPGTRLLVL.

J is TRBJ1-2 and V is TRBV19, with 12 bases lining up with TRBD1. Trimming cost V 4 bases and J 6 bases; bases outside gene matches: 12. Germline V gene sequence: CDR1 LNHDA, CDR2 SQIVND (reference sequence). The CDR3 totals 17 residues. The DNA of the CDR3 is TGTGCCAGTAGTACGATCGAGGGGACAGGGGGCGCGAATGGCTACACCTTC. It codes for CASSTIEGTGGANGYTF.

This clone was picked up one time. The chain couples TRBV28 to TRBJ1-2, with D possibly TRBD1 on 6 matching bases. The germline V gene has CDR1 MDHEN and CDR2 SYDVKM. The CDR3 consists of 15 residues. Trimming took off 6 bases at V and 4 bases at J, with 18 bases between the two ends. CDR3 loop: CASSPGGGALYGYTF. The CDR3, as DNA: TGTGCCAGCAGCCCCGGGGGGGGCGCTCTCTATGGCTACACCTTC.

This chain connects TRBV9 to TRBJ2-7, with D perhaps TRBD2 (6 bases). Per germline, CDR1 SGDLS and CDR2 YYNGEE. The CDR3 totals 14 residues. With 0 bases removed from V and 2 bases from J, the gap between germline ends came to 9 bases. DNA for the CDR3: TGTGCCAGCAGCGTAGGGGACTTCCCCTACGAGCAGTACTTC. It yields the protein CASSVGDFPYEQYF.

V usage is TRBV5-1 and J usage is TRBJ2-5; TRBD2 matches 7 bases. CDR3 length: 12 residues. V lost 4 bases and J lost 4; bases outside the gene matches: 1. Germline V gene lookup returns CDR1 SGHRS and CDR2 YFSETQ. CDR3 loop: CASSGGGETQYF. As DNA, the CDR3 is TGCGCCAGCAGCGGGGGGGGAGAGACCCAGTACTTC.

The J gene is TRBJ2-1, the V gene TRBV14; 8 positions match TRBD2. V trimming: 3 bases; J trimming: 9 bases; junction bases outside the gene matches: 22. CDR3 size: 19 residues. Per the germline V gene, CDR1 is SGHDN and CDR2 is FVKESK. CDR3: CASSQRGSPTTFSGIEQFF. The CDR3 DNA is TGTGCCAGCAGCCAGAGGGGATCCCCCACCACTTTTAGCGGGATTGAGCAGTTCTTC.

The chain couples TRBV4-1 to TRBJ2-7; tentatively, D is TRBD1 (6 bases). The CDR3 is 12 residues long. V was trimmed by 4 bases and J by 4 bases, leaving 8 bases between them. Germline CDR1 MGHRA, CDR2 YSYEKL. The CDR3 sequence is CASSPTGYEQYF. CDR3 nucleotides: TGCGCCAGCAGCCCCACAGGGTACGAGCAGTACTTC.

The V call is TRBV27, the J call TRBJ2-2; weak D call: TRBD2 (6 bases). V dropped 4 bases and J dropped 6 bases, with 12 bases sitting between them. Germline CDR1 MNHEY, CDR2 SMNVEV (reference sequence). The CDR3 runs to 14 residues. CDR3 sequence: CASSSSGWAGELFF. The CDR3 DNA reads TGTGCCAGCAGTTCCAGCGGGTGGGCCGGGGAGCTGTTTTTT.

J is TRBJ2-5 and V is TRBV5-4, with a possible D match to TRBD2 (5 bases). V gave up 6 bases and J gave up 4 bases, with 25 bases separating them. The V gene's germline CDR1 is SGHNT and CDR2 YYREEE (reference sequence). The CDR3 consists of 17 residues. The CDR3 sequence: CASTSEASKVGRETQYF. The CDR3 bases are TGTGCCAGCACCTCTGAGGCATCGAAAGTTGGGAGAGAGACCCAGTACTTC.

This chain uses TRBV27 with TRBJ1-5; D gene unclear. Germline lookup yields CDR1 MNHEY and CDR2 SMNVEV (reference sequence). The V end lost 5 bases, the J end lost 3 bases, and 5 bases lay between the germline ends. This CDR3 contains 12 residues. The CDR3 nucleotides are TGTGCCAGCAGTGACTACAATCAGCCCCAGCATTTT. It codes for CASSDYNQPQHF.

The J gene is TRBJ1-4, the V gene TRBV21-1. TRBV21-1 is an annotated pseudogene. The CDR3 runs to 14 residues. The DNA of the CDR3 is TGTGCCAGCAGCGAACTTGCAGGGAGGGAAAAACTGTTTTTT. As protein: CASSELAGREKLFF.

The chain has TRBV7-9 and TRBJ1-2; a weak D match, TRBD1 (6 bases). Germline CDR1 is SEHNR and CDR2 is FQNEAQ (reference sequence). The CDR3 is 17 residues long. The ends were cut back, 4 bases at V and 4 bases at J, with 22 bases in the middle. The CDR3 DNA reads TGTGCCAGCAGCTCTCAGGGACAACTAAATAAGCCCTATGGCTACACCTTC. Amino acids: CASSSQGQLNKPYGYTF.